This section outlines one T cell receptor (beta chain) sequence together with its context. Germline V lookup: CDR1 SGHRS, CDR2 YFSETQ. The length of the CDR3 is 13 residues. The J segment lost 4 bases and the V segment lost 7 bases, leaving 5 bases of the junction unmatched. This specimen belongs to a study of control samples from healthy donors and cancer patients. Sequencing was performed with immunoSEQ multiplex PCR; in TCRdb, only in-frame clones are kept and a portion is missing. This repertoire shows roughly 150,000 clones, approximately 94% found once; its top ten account for about 5.8%. The chain recombines TRBV5-1 with TRBJ1-1, with 9 bases lining up with TRBD1. The clonotype originates from a man between 18 and 35 years old in good health. Sequencing was performed on blood. The CDR3 nucleotides are TGCGCCAGCCACGGACAGGGGCGCACTGAAGCTTTCTTT. This gives the protein CASHGQGRTEAFF.